This T cell receptor beta chain is from a study of T-cell memory formation after mild COVID-19. At the level of the study: Clustering of TCRs was largely donor specific.

Study results and caveats: Some responding clones appeared in pre-infection memory, suggesting cross-reactive memory joined. A second wave of clones peaked on day 37, and their SARS-CoV-2 specificity went unconfirmed.

The CDR3 contains 15 residues. Germline V gene lookup returns CDR1 DFQATT and CDR2 SNEGSKA (reference sequence). J gave up 1 base and V 0 bases, and 1 base lay outside the gene matches. On this clonotype itself: The antigen remains undetermined.

A 5'RACE reaction primed in the constant segment made cDNA libraries of TCR alpha and TCR beta, and these carried sample barcodes and UMIs. One entry per CDR3 protein results from TCRdb running MiXCR on the 5' RACE reads. The top ten clones hold over 12% of a sample with about 140,000 distinct CDR3 sequences, about 14% of them seen once. The V and J genes are TRBV20-1 and TRBJ2-1, with 9 bases matching TRBD2. The sequenced sample was PBMCs or a T cell subset sorted from them (not recorded which). The sequence derives from an adult woman who had mild COVID-19 (a few samples of this study predate the infection). Cell type and time point are not known. CDR3 amino acids: CSARDLAGSYNEQFF. For the CDR3, the DNA is TGCAGTGCTAGAGATCTAGCGGGGTCCTACAATGAGCAGTTCTTC.